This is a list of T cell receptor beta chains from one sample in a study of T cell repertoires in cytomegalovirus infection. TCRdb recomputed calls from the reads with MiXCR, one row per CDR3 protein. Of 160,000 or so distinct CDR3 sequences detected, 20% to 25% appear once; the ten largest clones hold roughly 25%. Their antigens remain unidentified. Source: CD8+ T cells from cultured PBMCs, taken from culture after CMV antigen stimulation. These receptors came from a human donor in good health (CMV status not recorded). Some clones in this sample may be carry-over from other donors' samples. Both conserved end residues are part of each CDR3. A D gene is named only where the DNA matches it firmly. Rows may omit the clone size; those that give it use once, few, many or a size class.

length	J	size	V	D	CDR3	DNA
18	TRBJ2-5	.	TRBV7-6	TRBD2	CASRHPGGSKPYQETQYF	TGTGCCAGCAGACATCCTGGCGGGAGTAAACCCTACCAAGAGACCCAGTACTTC
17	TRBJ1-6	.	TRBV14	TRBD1	CASSLGTGGKRNSPLHF	TGTGCCAGCAGCCTCGGGACAGGGGGGAAACGGAATTCACCCCTCCACTTT
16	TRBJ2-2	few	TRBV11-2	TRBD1	CASSRGTELNTGELFF	TGTGCCAGCAGCCGTGGGACAGAACTGAACACCGGGGAGCTGTTTTTT
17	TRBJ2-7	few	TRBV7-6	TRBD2	CASSLELAGGRSYEQYF	TGTGCCAGCAGCTTGGAACTAGCGGGGGGGCGGTCCTACGAGCAGTACTTC
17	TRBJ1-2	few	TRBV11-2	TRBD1	CASSLDLTGTANYGYTF	TGTGCCAGCAGCTTAGATCTGACGGGGACAGCTAACTATGGCTACACCTTC
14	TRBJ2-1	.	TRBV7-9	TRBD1	CATTTGSSYNEQFF	TGTGCCACCACGACAGGGAGCTCCTACAATGAGCAGTTCTTC
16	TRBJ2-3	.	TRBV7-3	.	CASSLTKSEYTDTQYF	TGTGCCAGCAGCTTAACGAAATCGGAGTACACAGATACGCAGTATTTT
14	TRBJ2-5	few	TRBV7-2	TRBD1	CASSPGTGLETQYF	TGTGCCAGCAGCCCCGGGACAGGGCTAGAGACCCAGTACTTC
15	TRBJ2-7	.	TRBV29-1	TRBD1	CSVEDRGQGDYEQYF	TGCAGCGTTGAAGATCGGGGACAGGGGGATTACGAGCAGTACTTC
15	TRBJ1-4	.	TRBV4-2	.	CASSQEVDRREKLFF	TGTGCCAGCAGCCAAGAGGTGGACCGACGGGAAAAACTGTTTTTT
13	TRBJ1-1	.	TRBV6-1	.	CASSEVRGTEAFF	TGTGCCAGCAGTGAAGTGCGGGGCACTGAAGCTTTCTTT
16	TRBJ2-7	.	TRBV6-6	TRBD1	CASSYSIQGATYEQYF	TGTGCCAGCAGTTACTCGATCCAGGGGGCCACCTACGAGCAGTACTTC
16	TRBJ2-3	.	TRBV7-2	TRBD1	CASSFGSGGNRDTQYF	TGTGCCAGCAGCTTCGGATCAGGGGGTAATCGAGATACGCAGTATTTT
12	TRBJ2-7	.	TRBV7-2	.	CASSLAWYEQYF	TGTGCCAGCAGCTTAGCTTGGTACGAGCAGTACTTC
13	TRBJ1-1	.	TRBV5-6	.	CASSLAGAAEAFF	TGTGCCAGCAGCTTGGCAGGGGCCGCTGAAGCTTTCTTT
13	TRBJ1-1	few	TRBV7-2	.	CAIRTGENTEAFF	TGTGCCATCCGAACCGGGGAAAACACTGAAGCTTTCTTT
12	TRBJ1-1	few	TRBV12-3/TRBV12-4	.	CASSFSGAEAFF	TGTGCCAGCAGTTTTTCAGGGGCTGAAGCTTTCTTT
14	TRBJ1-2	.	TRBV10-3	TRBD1	CAISGDRGNYGYTF	TGTGCCATCAGTGGGGACAGGGGGAACTATGGCTACACCTTC
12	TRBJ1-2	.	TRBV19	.	CATGARNYGYTF	TGTGCCACTGGGGCCCGAAACTATGGCTACACCTTC
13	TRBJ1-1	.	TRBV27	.	CASSLSAGTEAFF	TGTGCCAGCAGTTTATCCGCCGGGACGGAAGCTTTCTTT
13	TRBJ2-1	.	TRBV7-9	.	CASSFSMADEQFF	TGTGCCAGCAGCTTTTCGATGGCAGATGAGCAGTTCTTC
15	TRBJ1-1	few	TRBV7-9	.	CASSSPAGRNTEAFF	TGTGCCAGCAGCTCTCCAGCCGGGAGAAACACTGAAGCTTTCTTT
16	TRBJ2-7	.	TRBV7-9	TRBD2	CASSSILAGGNYEQYF	TGTGCCAGCAGCTCTATCCTAGCGGGGGGGAACTACGAGCAGTACTTC
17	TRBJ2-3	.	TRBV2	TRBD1	CASRRSTRDRLTDTQYF	TGTGCCAGCAGAAGAAGTACCCGGGACAGGCTCACAGATACGCAGTATTTT
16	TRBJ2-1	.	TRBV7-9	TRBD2	CASSLRTSGGSNEQFF	TGTGCCAGCAGCTTAAGGACTAGCGGGGGGTCCAATGAGCAGTTCTTC
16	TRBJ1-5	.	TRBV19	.	CASSIRLRARNQPQHF	TGTGCCAGTAGTATCCGGCTCAGGGCTAGGAATCAGCCCCAGCATTTT
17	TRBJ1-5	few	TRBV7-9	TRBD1	CASSLEPGGWSNQPQHF	TGTGCCAGCAGCTTAGAGCCAGGGGGATGGAGCAATCAGCCCCAGCATTTT
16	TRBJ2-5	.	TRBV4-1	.	CASSQGGGPDQETQYF	TGCGCCAGCAGCCAGGGTGGGGGGCCAGACCAAGAGACCCAGTACTTC
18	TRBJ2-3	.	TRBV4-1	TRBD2	CASSQVGGLAGGTDTQYF	TGCGCCAGCAGCCAAGTCGGCGGACTAGCGGGGGGTACAGATACGCAGTATTTT
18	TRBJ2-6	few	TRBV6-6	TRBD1	CASTFPRQGSSGANVLTF	TGTGCCAGCACTTTCCCGCGACAGGGTAGCTCTGGGGCCAACGTCCTGACTTTC
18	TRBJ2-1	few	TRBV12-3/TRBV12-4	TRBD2	CASSLSRQRGLHYNEQFF	TGTGCCAGCAGTTTAAGTCGACAGCGGGGGCTCCACTACAATGAGCAGTTCTTC
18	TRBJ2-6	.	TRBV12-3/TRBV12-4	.	CASSLPGYPLSGANVLTF	TGTGCCAGCAGTCTCCCAGGGTATCCCCTCTCTGGGGCCAACGTCCTGACTTTC
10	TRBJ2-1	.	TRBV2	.	CASSDREQFF	TGTGCCAGCTCCGACCGTGAGCAGTTCTTC
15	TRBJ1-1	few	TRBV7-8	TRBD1	CASSLARTGNTEAFF	TGTGCCAGCAGCTTAGCGAGGACAGGGAACACTGAAGCTTTCTTT
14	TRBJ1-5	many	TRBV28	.	CASSFALKGQPQHF	TGTGCCAGCAGTTTCGCCCTTAAGGGACAGCCCCAGCATTTT
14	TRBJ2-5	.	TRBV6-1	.	CASSEARVQETQYF	TGTGCCAGCAGTGAAGCGAGGGTCCAAGAGACCCAGTACTTC
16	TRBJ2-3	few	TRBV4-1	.	CASSLSGGAPADTQYF	TGCGCCAGCAGCCTCAGCGGTGGGGCCCCAGCAGATACGCAGTATTTT
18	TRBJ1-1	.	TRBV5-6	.	CASSLVTGVFWANTEAFF	TGTGCCAGCAGCTTGGTTACGGGGGTATTCTGGGCGAACACTGAAGCTTTCTTT
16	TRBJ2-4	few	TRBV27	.	CASSDGNLKPKNIQYF	TGTGCCAGCAGTGACGGCAACCTGAAGCCCAAAAACATTCAGTACTTC
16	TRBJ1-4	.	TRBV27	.	CASSPRAHPTNEKLFF	TGTGCCAGCAGTCCCCGGGCCCACCCCACTAATGAAAAACTGTTTTTT
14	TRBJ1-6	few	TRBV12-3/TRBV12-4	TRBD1	CASSQGAAVSPLHF	TGTGCCAGCAGTCAGGGGGCCGCTGTTTCACCCCTCCACTTT
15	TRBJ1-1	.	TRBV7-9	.	CASSLVQGWNTEAFF	TGTGCCAGCAGCTTAGTCCAGGGGTGGAACACTGAAGCTTTCTTT
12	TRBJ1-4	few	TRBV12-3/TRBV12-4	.	CASSGRIEKLFF	TGTGCCAGCAGTGGACGCATTGAAAAACTGTTTTTT
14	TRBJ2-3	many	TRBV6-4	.	CASSFGGETDTQYF	TGTGCCAGCTCCTTCGGCGGGGAAACAGATACGCAGTATTTT
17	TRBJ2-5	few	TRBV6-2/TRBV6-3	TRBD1	CASSYSQGGQGQETQYF	TGTGCCAGCAGTTACTCTCAGGGGGGACAGGGACAAGAGACCCAGTACTTC